Below, 18 T cell receptor beta chains from the same sample are listed, as sequenced in a study of radiotherapy plus CTLA-4 blockade in lung cancer (dated by TCRdb to 2017 to 2018). Library generation was performed with the immunoSEQ multiplex PCR assay. This immuneACCESS table, as held by TCRdb, lists in-frame sequences with V and J called but not all clones. Of the missing ones, under half trace to an unresolved V gene in checked studies; the others have no known cause. The sample yields about 40,000 clones; about 86% were counted once. Under 25% of the sample is in the top ten clones. The sample here was peripheral blood, taken from a patient treated with radiotherapy plus ipilimumab. These receptors were obtained from a human donor with non-small cell lung cancer whose response to radiotherapy plus ipilimumab could not be evaluated.

The gene calls are TRBV2 and TRBJ2-5, with 10 bases that match TRBD1. The ends lost 6 bases at V and 1 base at J; junction bases unmatched: 2. The CDR3 extends over 14 amino acids. In germline, CDR1 is SNHLY, CDR2 FYNNEI. CDR3 nucleotide sequence: TGTGCCAGCAGGGACAGGGGGATCCAAGAGACCCAGTACTTC. This translates into CASRDRGIQETQYF.

V and J are TRBV5-4 and TRBJ2-7; 9 nucleotides align to TRBD1. The CDR3 runs to 16 residues. V trimming: 0 bases; J trimming: 5 bases; junction bases outside the gene matches: 9. CDR1 is SGHNT and CDR2 is YYREEE in the germline V gene (reference sequence). CDR3 DNA sequence: TGTGCCAGCAGCTTGGGGGCGGGACAGGGAAGAGACGAGCAGTACTTC. Its translation is CASSLGAGQGRDEQYF.

The J gene is TRBJ1-1, the V gene TRBV5-1; D possibly corresponds to TRBD1 (6 bases). There are 15 residues in the CDR3. Germline V gene sequence: CDR1 SGHRS, CDR2 YFSETQ. V was trimmed by 4 bases and J by 3 bases, leaving 16 bases between them. The CDR3 DNA reads as TGCGCCAGCAGCCCCCGGGAGGGGGGCGACACTGAAGCTTTCTTT. Translation: CASSPREGGDTEAFF.

The chain links TRBV18 to TRBJ2-7; tentative D call: TRBD2 (5 bases). CDR1 is KGHSH and CDR2 is LQKENI in the germline V gene. The V and J ends lost 4 bases and 3 bases respectively, with 13 bases between them. The CDR3 runs to 14 residues. This CDR3 reads CASSLGGGRYEQYF. CDR3 in DNA: TGTGCCAGCTCACTCGGAGGAGGTCGCTACGAGCAGTACTTC.

The V gene is TRBV15, the J gene TRBJ2-7, with TRBD1 as a possible D gene (5 bases). V was cut by 1 base and J by 2 bases, with 12 bases left in between. CDR1 is LNHNV, CDR2 YYDKDF, per germline (reference sequence). The length of the CDR3 is 15 residues. The CDR3 region is CATSRVWGGAYEQYF. The DNA of the CDR3 is TGTGCCACCAGCAGAGTATGGGGCGGTGCCTACGAGCAGTACTTC.

The chain recombines TRBV5-4 with TRBJ2-3; tentative D call: TRBD2 (6 bases). The CDR3 length is 15 residues. V was trimmed by 4 bases and J by 3 bases, leaving 15 bases between them. Germline CDR1 and CDR2: SGHNT and YYREEE (reference sequence). CDR3 region: CASSPPASATDTQYF. The CDR3 nucleotides read TGTGCCAGCAGCCCGCCGGCTAGCGCGACAGATACGCAGTATTTT.

This sequence joins TRBV28 and TRBJ1-1, with D hard to call. Trimming left V 6 bases short and J 8 bases short, with 19 bases between. CDR1 is MDHEN and CDR2 is SYDVKM in the germline V gene. This CDR3 is built from 14 residues. The CDR3 is CASSPDLTVPEAFF. The CDR3 coding sequence is TGTGCCAGCAGCCCAGACCTTACAGTTCCCGAAGCTTTCTTT. Filled out from reference TRBV28 and TRBJ1-1, the complete variable domain reads DVKVTQSSRYLVKRTGEKVFLECVQDMDHENMFWYRQDPGLGLRLIYFSYDVKMKEKGDIPEGYSVSREKKERFSLILESASTNQTSMYLCASSPDLTVPEAFFGQGTRLTVV.

This chain links TRBV9 with TRBJ2-3; TRBD2 might be the D (5 bases). CDR3 length: 16 residues. The ends were cut back, 0 bases at V and 1 base at J, with 12 bases in the middle. Germline V gene sequence: CDR1 SGDLS, CDR2 YYNGEE. The CDR3 DNA is TGTGCCAGCAGCGTAGTTGGAACTAGTCGCACAGATACGCAGTATTTT. Residues: CASSVVGTSRTDTQYF.

The chain recombines TRBV7-2 with TRBJ1-5; no clear D gene. Germline assignment: CDR1 SGHTA and CDR2 FQGNSA. The CDR3 contains 15 residues. Trimming left V 6 bases short and J 2 bases short, with 14 bases between. The DNA of the CDR3 is TGTGCCAGCAGTGAGTCGGCCCAGGGCAATCAGCCCCAGCATTTT. Amino acids: CASSESAQGNQPQHF. Complete variable domain (other parts from reference TRBV7-2 and TRBJ1-5): GAGVSQSPSNKVTEKGKDVELRCDPISGHTALYWYRQSLGQGLEFLIYFQGNSAPDKSGLPSDRFSAERTGGSVSTLTIQRTQQEDSAVYLCASSESAQGNQPQHFGDGTRLSIL.

Worth noting for this clone: Other DNA variants within this sample encode the same CDR3. This chain links TRBV6-5 with TRBJ1-5, with D perhaps matching TRBD1 (5 bases). The length of the CDR3 is 14 residues. Trimming cost V 5 bases and J 4 bases, with 12 bases left between them. Germline lookup yields CDR1 MNHEY and CDR2 SVGAGI. The CDR3: CASSPAGGNQPQHF. CDR3 nucleotides: TGTGCCAGCAGTCCGGCGGGGGGAAATCAGCCCCAGCATTTT.

The chain links TRBV4-2 to TRBJ2-3; D is possibly TRBD2 (5 bases). V was shortened by 0 bases and J by 8 bases, with 18 bases between the two germline ends. This CDR3 spans 16 amino acids. Germline V CDR1 and CDR2: LGHNA, YNFKEQ. The DNA of the CDR3 is TGTGCCAGCAGCCAAGAAGTGTTGCCGGGGTCGGCTACGCAGTATTTT. As protein: CASSQEVLPGSATQYF.

The chain joins TRBV25-1 to TRBJ2-3; no clear D. Germline CDR1 is MGHDK and CDR2 is SYGVNS. The CDR3 has 13 amino acids. The V gene lost 8 bases and the J gene lost 1 base, with 10 bases spanning the gap. The CDR3 sequence is CASAVTGTDTQYF. CDR3 nucleotide sequence: TGTGCCAGCGCCGTTACAGGCACAGATACGCAGTATTTT. Looking up the rest from reference TRBV25-1 and TRBJ2-3 gives the full variable domain: EADIYQTPRYLVIGTGKKITLECSQTMGHDKMYWYQQDPGMELHLIHYSYGVNSTEKGDLSSESTVSRIRTEHFPLTLESARPSHTSQYLCASAVTGTDTQYFGPGTRLTVL.

The chain is built from TRBV28 and TRBJ1-2; 9 positions agree with TRBD1. Trimming cost V 8 bases and J 7 bases; bases outside gene matches: 11. The CDR3 runs 14 residues. Germline V lookup: CDR1 MDHEN, CDR2 SYDVKM. The CDR3 DNA reads TGTGCCAGCCGATCACAGGGGGCGCGCGGTGGCTACACCTTC. Translating gives CASRSQGARGGYTF.

This clone was recorded a few times. The chain couples TRBV19 to TRBJ2-5; D is undetermined. CDR3 size: 13 residues. V was shortened by 6 bases and J by 2 bases, with 10 bases between the two germline ends. Germline-derived CDR1 and CDR2 are LNHDA and SQIVND (reference sequence). The CDR3 DNA follows: TGTGCCAGTAGATCGCATGAGCAAGAGACCCAGTACTTC. It encodes CASRSHEQETQYF.

The chain employs TRBV10-3 and TRBJ2-1; 9 bases fit TRBD2. CDR1 and CDR2 from the germline V gene are ENHRY and SYGVKD. The length of the CDR3 is 16 residues. Germline trimming cut 5 bases from V and 4 bases from J; bases unmatched to any gene: 9. The CDR3 reads CAISPARGGVYNEQFF. The CDR3 region has the DNA TGTGCCATCAGTCCGGCCCGCGGGGGGGTATACAATGAGCAGTTCTTC.

The CDR3 sequence is CASSSGQGAFSEEKLFF. The CDR3, as DNA: TGTGCCAGCAGCTCGGGACAGGGGGCTTTTTCCGAAGAAAAACTGTTTTTT. This chain uses TRBV7-2 with TRBJ1-4; 12 bases match TRBD1. The CDR3 loop spans 17 amino acids. V lost 4 bases and J lost 8; bases outside the gene matches: 11. CDR1 SGHTA and CDR2 FQGNSA come from the germline V gene.

This clone has more than one count but fewer than ten. The chain joins TRBV5-4 to TRBJ2-1; the match to TRBD1 covers 7 bases. Unmatched junction bases numbered 3, after V lost 3 bases and J lost 0 bases. This CDR3 contains 15 residues. Germline CDR1 SGHNT, CDR2 YYREEE (reference sequence). As DNA, the CDR3 is TGTGCCAGCAGCTGGGACAGCAACTCCTACAATGAGCAGTTCTTC. Residues: CASSWDSNSYNEQFF.

The chain combines TRBV28 with TRBJ2-7, with D perhaps matching TRBD1 (5 bases). Trimming stripped 5 bases from V and 4 bases from J, with 9 bases between. The length of the CDR3 is 12 residues. Germline values: CDR1 MDHEN, CDR2 SYDVKM. CDR3 nucleotide sequence: TGTGCCAGCAGTAAGGGGTTTTACGAGCAGTACTTC. The encoded protein is CASSKGFYEQYF.